These 22 T cell receptor beta chains came from one sample sequenced in a study of a mutant IDH1 vaccine in newly diagnosed glioma. Only in-frame clones appear in the TCRdb table, and some are missing; sequencing was by immunoSEQ multiplex PCR. The profile shows over 35,000 clones, 83% of them singletons. As for time point: week 35, safety follow-up. Alongside topical imiquimod, each dose of vaccine comprised 300 ug of mutant IDH1 20-mer peptide. No cognate antigen is known for these TCRs. Sequencing used PBMCs, obtained from a glioma patient whose treatment included an IDH1 peptide vaccine. These receptor sequences come from a woman in her 50s with glioma.

There are a few counts of this clone. This rearrangement joins TRBV5-1 to TRBJ1-4, with D possibly matching TRBD1 (5 bases). The CDR3 is 16 residues long. Trimming stripped 4 bases from V and 2 bases from J, with 15 bases between. The germline CDR1 and CDR2 sequences are SGHRS and YFSETQ. CDR3 amino acids: CASSPDTPGTNEKLFF. The DNA of the CDR3 is TGCGCCAGCAGCCCGGACACCCCAGGGACTAATGAAAAACTGTTTTTT.

The gene calls are TRBV25-1 and TRBJ1-4; unclear D gene. The CDR3 spans 15 residues. CDR1 is MGHDK, CDR2 SYGVNS, per germline. Trimming shortened V by 5 bases and J by 0 bases, and 10 bases separated the two germline ends. CDR3 sequence reads: CASSKSSPTNEKLFF. The CDR3 DNA reads as TGTGCCAGCAGTAAGTCTAGCCCAACTAATGAAAAACTGTTTTTT.

The rearrangement links TRBV9 to TRBJ2-7; the match to TRBD1 covers 7 bases. The J segment lost 1 base and the V segment lost 3 bases, leaving 4 bases of the junction unmatched. The CDR3 consists of 14 residues. Germline V gene lookup returns CDR1 SGDLS and CDR2 YYNGEE. The CDR3 nucleotides are TGTGCCAGCAGCGCTGGGGGACAGTCCTACGAGCAGTACTTC. As protein: CASSAGGQSYEQYF.

The V call is TRBV7-6, the J call TRBJ2-7, with a weak D call TRBD2 (5 bases). V was pared by 6 bases and J by 3 bases, with 9 bases between. This CDR3 has 12 residues. Per germline, CDR1 SGHVS and CDR2 FNYEAQ. In DNA, the CDR3 is TGTGCCAGCAGTCGAGGAGGCTACGAGCAGTACTTC. As protein: CASSRGGYEQYF.

This clone was picked up one time. The chain recombines TRBV19 with TRBJ1-5; a weak D match, TRBD1 (5 bases). V was trimmed by 5 bases and J by 7 bases, leaving 12 bases between them. CDR3 length equals 13 residues. CDR1 LNHDA and CDR2 SQIVND come from the germline V gene (reference sequence). CDR3 residues: CASSWDSRQPQHF. The CDR3 nucleotides are TGTGCCAGTAGTTGGGACTCCCGACAGCCCCAGCATTTT.

The chain has TRBV6-5 and TRBJ1-2, with D possibly matching TRBD1 (5 bases). Trimming shortened V by 4 bases and J by 4 bases, and 16 bases separated the two germline ends. The germline V gene has CDR1 MNHEY and CDR2 SVGAGI. There are 15 residues in the CDR3. The CDR3: CASSSNRGGVYGYTF. CDR3 DNA: TGTGCCAGCAGTTCCAATCGGGGAGGGGTCTATGGCTACACCTTC.

The chain employs TRBV10-3 and TRBJ1-3; D is unclear. Looked up from germline, CDR1 is ENHRY and CDR2 is SYGVKD. This CDR3 is 14 amino acids long. The germline V and J ends were trimmed by 7 bases and 0 bases, with 10 bases remaining between them. CDR3 protein: CAINTASSGNTIYF. Written as DNA, the CDR3 is TGTGCCATCAATACGGCGAGCTCTGGAAACACCATATATTTT.

The chain carries TRBV19 and TRBJ1-1, with D tentatively TRBD1 (6 bases). V lost 5 bases and J lost 3, with 13 bases in between. The germline V gene encodes CDR1 LNHDA and CDR2 SQIVND (reference sequence). CDR3 length equals 14 residues. The DNA for the CDR3 is TGTGCCAGTAGTTACGGACAGACCTACACTGAAGCTTTCTTT. It translates to CASSYGQTYTEAFF.

The chain employs TRBV5-1 and TRBJ1-5; D remains ambiguous. Per germline, CDR1 SGHRS and CDR2 YFSETQ. Trimming took 0 bases from V and 6 from J, leaving 10 bases between them. There are 14 residues in the CDR3. The CDR3 sequence: CASSLEQSGQPQHF. The CDR3 nucleotides are TGCGCCAGCAGCTTGGAACAATCTGGTCAGCCCCAGCATTTT.

The chain is built from TRBV19 and TRBJ1-1, with no clear D. Per the germline V gene, CDR1 is LNHDA and CDR2 is SQIVND (reference sequence). The CDR3 spans 12 residues. The V end was cut by 9 bases, the J end by 3 bases, with 11 bases between. In DNA form, the CDR3 reads TGTGCCAGCAGAGTAGGCGACACTGAAGCTTTCTTT. Translated, it gives CASRVGDTEAFF.

CDR3 DNA sequence: TGTGCCATCAACGGAGGGGCCCATGGCTACACCTTC. Translation: CAINGGAHGYTF. The chain recombines TRBV10-3 with TRBJ1-2; D perhaps matches TRBD1 (5 bases). The germline CDR1 and CDR2 sequences are ENHRY and SYGVKD. Trimming took 7 bases from V and 6 from J, leaving 12 bases between them. This CDR3 has 12 residues.

The J gene is TRBJ2-5, the V gene TRBV15; D perhaps matches TRBD2 (5 bases). CDR3 length: 12 residues. Trimming took 4 bases from V and 7 from J, leaving 10 bases between them. Germline V CDR1 and CDR2: LNHNV, YYDKDF (reference sequence). This CDR3 is CATSTTSGTQYF. For the CDR3, the DNA is TGTGCCACCAGCACCACGAGCGGGACCCAGTACTTC.

The rearrangement uses TRBV12-5 and TRBJ2-3; 8 bases fit TRBD2. The CDR3 spans 16 residues. Per germline, CDR1 LGHNT and CDR2 FRNRAP. V lost 5 bases and J lost 3; bases outside the gene matches: 10. Here the CDR3 DNA reads TGTGCTAGTGGTCCCGGCGAACTAGCGGTAACAGATACGCAGTATTTT. This gives the protein CASGPGELAVTDTQYF.

This chain uses TRBV2 with TRBJ2-1; TRBD2 aligns across 8 bases. This CDR3 contains 13 residues. The germline CDR1 and CDR2 sequences are SNHLY and FYNNEI. V dropped 5 bases and J dropped 13; count of bases not matched to a gene: 10. DNA for the CDR3: TGTGCCAGCAGTCGGGAGGGAGTAAACAATCAGTTCTTC. Residues: CASSREGVNNQFF.

The genes are TRBV10-3 and TRBJ2-4; TRBD1 aligns across 7 bases. Germline trimming cut 3 bases from V and 0 bases from J; bases unmatched to any gene: 8. Germline values: CDR1 ENHRY, CDR2 SYGVKD. This CDR3 comprises 17 residues. The CDR3 DNA is TGTGCCATCAGTGATGAGACAGGGACCCTAGCCAAAAACATTCAGTACTTC. It encodes CAISDETGTLAKNIQYF.

The chain links TRBV5-1 to TRBJ2-4, with D tentatively TRBD1 or TRBD2 (6 bases each). The V end lost 4 bases, the J end lost 7 bases, and 18 bases lay between the germline ends. This CDR3 contains 15 residues. The germline CDR1 and CDR2 sequences are SGHRS and YFSETQ. The CDR3 reads CASSPGGGPGNIQYF. The DNA of the CDR3 is TGCGCCAGCAGCCCGGGTGGGGGGCCTGGGAACATTCAGTACTTC.

The V gene is TRBV7-9, the J gene TRBJ2-6; 8 bases line up with TRBD1. This CDR3 comprises 18 residues. The V segment lost 1 base and the J segment 0 bases; nucleotides outside the gene matches: 5. The germline gives CDR1 SEHNR, CDR2 FQNEAQ (reference sequence). The CDR3 sequence: CASSLVGRGPSGANVLTF. DNA of the CDR3: TGTGCCAGCAGCTTAGTTGGCAGGGGGCCCTCTGGGGCCAACGTCCTGACTTTC.

The V call is TRBV5-1, the J call TRBJ2-2; weak D call: TRBD1 (6 bases). CDR3 length equals 13 residues. V was shortened by 3 bases and J by 11 bases, with 14 bases between the two germline ends. Germline-derived CDR1 and CDR2 are SGHRS and YFSETQ. CDR3 sequence (DNA): TGCGCCAGCAGCTCCGGACAGAAGAACGAGCTGTTTTTT. Translating it yields CASSSGQKNELFF.

The chain has TRBV7-9 and TRBJ1-4, with TRBD1 matching over 7 bases. Germline assignment: CDR1 SEHNR and CDR2 FQNEAQ (reference sequence). J lost 5 bases, V lost 5 bases, and 8 bases had no gene match. The CDR3 extends over 15 amino acids. CDR3 in DNA: TGTGCCAGCAGCCGATCGGGACAGTTGAATGAAAAACTGTTTTTT. Translating gives CASSRSGQLNEKLFF.

The chain recombines TRBV19 with TRBJ2-1; no clear D. This CDR3 is built from 14 residues. Germline loops: CDR1 LNHDA, CDR2 SQIVND (reference sequence). Between the trimmed V and J ends, which lost 3 bases and 5 bases, there was a span of 11 bases. The CDR3 sequence: CASSILSSHNEQFF. The CDR3 bases are TGTGCCAGTAGTATTCTTAGCAGCCACAATGAGCAGTTCTTC.

The chain recombines TRBV4-3 with TRBJ2-1, with D tentatively TRBD2 (5 bases). With 1 base removed from V and 3 bases from J, the gap between germline ends came to 10 bases. CDR1 and CDR2 (germline): LGHNA, YSLEER. This CDR3 contains 15 residues. CDR3 nucleotide sequence: TGCGCCAGCAGCCAAGGGACGGGAAGCTACAATGAGCAGTTCTTC. Residues: CASSQGTGSYNEQFF.

This chain joins TRBV14 and TRBJ2-1; 8 positions match TRBD1. The CDR3 is 15 residues long. J was trimmed by 1 base and V by 1 base; bases with no gene match: 0. Per the germline V gene, CDR1 is SGHDN and CDR2 is FVKESK. The CDR3 reads CASSQGTGSYNEQFF. CDR3 bases: TGTGCCAGCAGCCAAGGGACAGGGTCCTACAATGAGCAGTTCTTC.